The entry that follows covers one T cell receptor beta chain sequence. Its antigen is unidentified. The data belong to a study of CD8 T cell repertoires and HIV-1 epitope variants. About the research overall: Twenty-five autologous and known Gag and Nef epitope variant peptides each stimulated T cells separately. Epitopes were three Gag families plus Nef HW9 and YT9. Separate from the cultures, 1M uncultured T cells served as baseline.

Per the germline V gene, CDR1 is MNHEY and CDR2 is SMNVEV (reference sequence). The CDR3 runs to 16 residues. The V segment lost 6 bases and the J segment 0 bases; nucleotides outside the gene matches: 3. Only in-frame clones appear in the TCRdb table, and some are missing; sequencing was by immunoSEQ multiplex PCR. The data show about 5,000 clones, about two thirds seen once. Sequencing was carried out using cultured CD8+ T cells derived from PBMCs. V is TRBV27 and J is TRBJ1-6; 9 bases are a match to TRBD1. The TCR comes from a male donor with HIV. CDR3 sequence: CASSQQGASYNSPLHF. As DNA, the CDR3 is TGTGCCAGCAGCCAACAGGGGGCCTCCTATAATTCACCCCTCCACTTT.